Following are 13 T cell receptor beta chains from one sample sequenced in a study of CD8+ T cells in alopecia areata. RNA, once extracted, was reverse transcribed into cDNA for use as the sequencing template. Assay: immunoSEQ multiplex PCR; the TCRdb copy retains only in-frame clones and omits some. Of 90,000 to 120,000 clones detected, 84% appear once; the ten largest clones hold around a quarter. Treatment specified: oral pan-JAK inhibitor, 5-10 mg twice daily. The sequenced sample was CD8+ T cells sorted from blood, obtained at week 24, from a patient treated with tofacitinib. These receptors were collected from a human donor with alopecia areata.

This clone qualifies as medium-sized. The V call is TRBV27, the J call TRBJ1-2, with TRBD1 as a possible D gene (6 bases). V lost 5 bases, J lost 2 bases, and 9 bases lay in between. The V gene's germline CDR1 is MNHEY and CDR2 SMNVEV (reference sequence). CDR3 size: 13 residues. CDR3 nucleotide sequence: TGTGCCAGCAGTCTTACAGGGAACTATGGCTACACCTTC. It is translated as CASSLTGNYGYTF.

Written as DNA, the CDR3 is TGTGCCAGCAGCTTAGAGGGCCCCTACGAGCAGTACTTC. Translation: CASSLEGPYEQYF. This rearrangement joins TRBV11-2 to TRBJ2-7, with no clear D. The CDR3 has 13 amino acids. The V and J ends lost 0 bases and 2 bases respectively, with 5 bases between them. The V gene's germline CDR1 is SGHAT and CDR2 FQNNGV.

This chain links TRBV5-4 with TRBJ1-2, with a tentative D call TRBD1 (5 bases). This CDR3 region has 14 residues. Deletions cut 3 bases from V and 8 bases from J, with 17 bases between. Germline V gene data show CDR1 as SGHNT and CDR2 as YYREEE (reference sequence). The CDR3 reads CASSSAGEPPGYTF. The CDR3 nucleotides read TGTGCCAGCAGCTCCGCGGGGGAACCTCCGGGCTACACCTTC.

The J gene is TRBJ2-5, the V gene TRBV29-1; 14 positions agree with TRBD2. The germline gives CDR1 SQVTM, CDR2 ANQGSEA. CDR3 length: 18 amino acids. V trimming: 7 bases; J trimming: 2 bases; junction bases outside the gene matches: 15. CDR3 protein: CSALGLAGEGNYQETQYF. DNA for the CDR3: TGCAGCGCTTTGGGACTAGCGGGGGAGGGTAATTATCAAGAGACCCAGTACTTC.

V and J are TRBV19 and TRBJ2-7; 8 bases align to TRBD1. With V trimmed by 3 bases and J by 2 bases, 6 bases remained unmatched. Germline V gene data show CDR1 as LNHDA and CDR2 as SQIVND (reference sequence). There are 15 residues in the CDR3. CDR3 residues: CASSIGQGWAYEQYF. The CDR3 DNA sequence: TGTGCCAGTAGTATCGGACAGGGATGGGCCTACGAGCAGTACTTC.

This clone was observed once. This sequence joins TRBV7-8 and TRBJ1-1; D may be TRBD1 (6 bases). The CDR3 is 17 residues long. The germline gives CDR1 SGHVS, CDR2 FQNEAQ. Deletions cut 8 bases from V and 0 bases from J, with 22 bases between. The CDR3 is CASSPDPGAALNTEAFF. DNA for the CDR3: TGTGCCAGCTCCCCGGACCCAGGGGCTGCGCTGAACACTGAAGCTTTCTTT.

The J gene is TRBJ2-4, the V gene TRBV7-9, with D unclear. CDR1 and CDR2 (germline): SEHNR, FQNEAQ (reference sequence). The CDR3 loop spans 16 amino acids. The ends were cut back, 5 bases at V and 0 bases at J, with 14 bases in the middle. The CDR3 loop is CASSQVRSLAKNIQYF. The CDR3 DNA reads TGTGCCAGCAGCCAAGTCCGGAGCCTAGCCAAAAACATTCAGTACTTC.

The CDR3: CASGLAGQTASGNQPQHF. CDR3 bases: TGTGCTAGTGGTTTGGCGGGACAGACGGCAAGTGGCAATCAGCCCCAGCATTTT. V usage is TRBV12-5 and J usage is TRBJ1-5; 7 bases map to TRBD1. Germline V lookup: CDR1 LGHNT, CDR2 FRNRAP. CDR3 length: 18 amino acids. The trim removed 1 base at V and 2 bases at J, leaving 11 bases unmatched. Supplemented by reference TRBV12-5 and TRBJ1-5, the full variable domain reads DARVTQTPRHKVTEMGQEVTMRCQPILGHNTVFWYRQTMMQGLELLAYFRNRAPLDDSGMPKDRFSAEMPDATLATLKIQPSEPRDSAVYFCASGLAGQTASGNQPQHFGDGTRLSIL.

This clone was seen a single time. The CDR3 DNA is TGCAGCGTTGAAGGGGGAGGGTATTCGGGGTCCTACGAGCAGTACTTC. This codes for CSVEGGGYSGSYEQYF. The V call is TRBV29-1, the J call TRBJ2-7, with TRBD2 matching 7 bases. This CDR3 spans 16 amino acids. The germline gives CDR1 SQVTM, CDR2 ANQGSEA. Losses at the gene ends were 1 base for V and 1 base for J; bases not matched to a gene: 10.

The chain employs TRBV4-2 and TRBJ2-3, with 8 bases fitting TRBD2. V gave up 2 bases and J gave up 0 bases; unmatched junction bases: 10. CDR1 and CDR2 from the germline V gene are LGHNA and YNFKEQ. This CDR3 is built from 18 residues. CDR3: CASSQPSGLGSSTDTQYF. The CDR3 DNA follows: TGTGCCAGCAGCCAACCTTCGGGACTAGGCTCTAGCACAGATACGCAGTATTTT.

The J gene is TRBJ2-1, the V gene TRBV7-9; the D call may be TRBD1 or TRBD2 (6 bases each). With 7 bases removed from V and 7 bases from J, the gap between germline ends came to 20 bases. Germline V gene lookup returns CDR1 SEHNR and CDR2 FQNEAQ (reference sequence). This CDR3 has 15 residues. The CDR3 sequence: CASTGDRTKGNEQFF. CDR3 sequence (DNA): TGTGCCAGCACCGGCGACAGGACTAAAGGGAATGAGCAGTTCTTC.

For the CDR3, the DNA is TGTGCCAGCAGCTTGAGGCAGGGGGCGCAAGCTTTCTTT. Protein: CASSLRQGAQAFF. The rearrangement joins TRBV11-2 to TRBJ1-1; 8 bases agree with TRBD1. Germline-derived CDR1 and CDR2 are SGHAT and FQNNGV. After removal of 3 bases from V and 9 bases from J, the junction contained 6 bases not matched to a gene. The CDR3 totals 13 residues.

The chain couples TRBV25-1 to TRBJ2-1; D is uncertain. The CDR3 spans 16 residues. In germline, CDR1 is MGHDK, CDR2 SYGVNS. Between the trimmed V and J ends, which lost 0 bases and 5 bases, there was a span of 14 bases. In nucleotides, the CDR3 is TGTGCCAGCAGTGAATACGTAGGGTACGTCCACAATGAGCAGTTCTTC. Amino acids: CASSEYVGYVHNEQFF.